This record concerns one T cell receptor (beta chain) sequence. Its cognate antigen is unknown. The V and J ends lost 5 bases and 1 base respectively, with 9 bases between them. The V gene's germline CDR1 is SGHRS and CDR2 YFSETQ. The CDR3 is 13 amino acids. Repertoires were generated with immunoSEQ multiplex PCR, while TCRdb's copy carries only in-frame clones and drops some. This sample has some 86,000 clones, with about nine tenths found just once. This sample is drawn from a study of graft-versus-host responses after intestinal transplantation. About the study: Following induction with anti-thymocyte globulin, all recipients were given tacrolimus and steroids for two to three years.

Study-level findings and limits: Elevated graft-versus-host to host-versus-graft clonal ratios in allografts were recorded for patients with graft-donor T cell macrochimerism. GvH clones occurred in recipient marrow; some first appeared in ileum or blood. Peak circulating GvH clone levels were associated with early post-transplant HvG declines.

The gene calls are TRBV5-1 and TRBJ1-1; a weak D match, TRBD1 (5 bases). Source: unstimulated CD4+ T cells sorted from spleen or lymph node cells, taken before transplant. This sequence originates from a human donor who was the organ donor for an intestinal transplant. The CDR3 nucleotides read TGCGCCAGCAGTTCTACAGGGAACACTGAAGCTTTCTTT. It yields the protein CASSSTGNTEAFF.